This T cell receptor beta chain was recovered during a study of OX40 agonist ivuxolimab in advanced cancers. Regarding the research as a whole: The costimulatory receptor OX40 (CD134) was targeted by ivuxolimab, a fully human IgG2 agonistic monoclonal antibody. Of the roughly 53 patients in dose escalation, 19 had hepatocellular carcinoma, about 15 had melanoma, 9 had renal cell carcinoma and 9 had head and neck cancer. The monotherapy dose-escalation portion (N of about 50 patients) of the phase I ivuxolimab trial is reported in the paper. Prior anti-PD-1, anti-PD-L1 or anti-CTLA-4 therapy was permitted, and approximately 39% of dose-escalation patients had received checkpoint inhibitors. The dose-escalation cohort was about 83% male with a mean age of around 64 years, ranging from roughly 23 to 90. The point of sequencing TCRbeta in the periphery was to test whether ivuxolimab changed TCR sequence diversity and drove clonal T-cell expansion. Three dose-escalation patients achieved partial responses, one with hepatocellular carcinoma and two with cutaneous melanoma. Intravenous ivuxolimab was administered to patients every 2 weeks at six dose levels: 0.01, 0.1, 0.3, 1.5, 3 and 10 mg/kg. What the work shows at the level of the full study, not this receptor alone: The antigen specificity of the clonally expanded peripheral T cells was not determined. At doses from 0.1 to 3.0 mg/kg, clonal expansion was seen in both CD4+ and CD8+ blood T cells between baseline and week 6. Low levels of normalized T-cell clonal expansion were also seen in some nonresponding patients. After ivuxolimab, more expanded clones were found on average in CD8+ T cells than in CD4+ T cells. In the 0.1-3.0 mg/kg groups, partial responders had among the lowest normalized peripheral clonal expansion, particularly in CD8+ T cells.

From the germline V gene, CDR1 is SGHVS and CDR2 is FQNEAQ. Relative to germline, V is 5 bases shorter and J is 1 base shorter, with 5 bases between their ends. The CDR3 covers 13 residues, taking in both the cysteine and the phenylalanine. Kept here is only the CDR3 DNA, which spans 39 bases and is read in frame from base 1. The trial excluded patients who had a history of autoimmune disease or who were on systemic immunosuppression. Peripheral blood for TCR sequencing was collected from all dose cohorts at baseline, on cycle 4 day 1, and on cycle 7 day 1. The samples were drawn from a first-in-human, open-label, multicenter phase I dose-escalation trial of ivuxolimab. The trial enrolled adults with locally advanced or metastatic head and neck squamous cell, hepatocellular, melanoma or renal cell carcinoma. CD4+ and CD8+ T cells were sorted separately from peripheral blood before TCR sequencing.

As for this clone: Its recognized antigen is unknown. One base away there is no much larger clone; base qualities are not given.

For sequencing of the TCRbeta CDR3 region, genomic DNA was extracted from the sorted cells. TCRbeta CDR3 regions were sequenced using the immunoSEQ Assay. Sourced from immuneACCESS, this table was stored by TCRdb with only in-frame sequences that have V and J called. A share of the clones is absent; for the studies checked, an unresolved V gene accounts for under half, and the remainder has no known explanation. Across this sample there are under 45,000 clones, with 85% seen only once. The top ten clones comprise approximately 35% of the sample. The sequence links TRBV7-8 to TRBJ2-2, with the D gene call left open. The clonotype originates from an adult with an advanced solid tumor such as melanoma, head and neck, liver or kidney cancer. This material consisted of CD4+ or CD8+ T cells sorted from blood, taken in a trial of the OX40 agonist ivuxolimab. The CDR3 protein: CASSLGNTGELFF. In nucleotides, the sequence is TGTGCCAGCAGCCTTGGGAACACCGGGGAGCTGTTTTTT. Where the CDR3 stops, the reference TRBV7-8 and TRBJ2-2 genes take over; the full variable domain is GAGVSQSPRYKVAKRGQDVALRCDPISGHVSLFWYQQALGQGPEFLTYFQNEAQLDKSGLPSDRFFAERPEGSVSTLKIQRTQQEDSAVYLCASSLGNTGELFFGEGSRLTVL.